A single sample gave rise to the 19 T cell receptor beta chains below, sequenced in a study of human T cells and chemical hapten exposure. TCRdb reanalysed the RACE reads using MiXCR and keeps one entry per CDR3 protein. The table includes around 190,000 distinct CDR3 sequences, approximately 20% detected once. The time point here: patch test 1, 2 weeks after DPC sensitization. Sample treatment: therapeutic diphenylcyclopropenone sensitization with weekly scalp DPC. The source was whole blood, collected in connection with sensitization to the hapten diphenylcyclopropenone (DPC). The source is a woman aged 50 to 60 with alopecia areata. Some clones in this sample may be carry-over from other donors' samples.

This clonotype has more than one count but fewer than ten. The chain has TRBV3-1 and TRBJ1-1; possibly TRBD1 for D (5 bases). The CDR3 consists of 13 residues. The germline CDR1 and CDR2 sequences are LGHDT and YNNKEL (reference sequence). Trimming pared 5 bases from V and 10 bases from J, leaving 17 bases between. The DNA of the CDR3 is TGTGCCAGCAGCGCTCGACTTCCCGGGGGAGCTTTCTTT. Its protein product is CASSARLPGGAFF.

The genes are TRBV25-1 and TRBJ1-1, with a possible D match to TRBD1 (6 bases). The germline gives CDR1 MGHDK, CDR2 SYGVNS. The CDR3 is made up of 13 amino acids. Trimming cost V 5 bases and J 3 bases, with 10 bases left between them. CDR3 loop: CASSRGGYTEAFF. DNA for the CDR3: TGTGCCAGCAGTAGAGGGGGGTACACTGAAGCTTTCTTT.

This clonotype was observed a few times. The chain carries TRBV11-2 and TRBJ1-2; D gene ambiguous. V was trimmed by 5 bases and J by 0 bases, leaving 16 bases between them. CDR1 is SGHAT and CDR2 is FQNNGV in the germline V gene. This CDR3 comprises 16 residues. In DNA, the CDR3 is TGTGCCAGCAGCCCTACCGGGTTGGCCGCTAACTATGGCTACACCTTC. Protein sequence: CASSPTGLAANYGYTF.

The sample holds a few counts of this clonotype. The chain uses TRBV5-5 and TRBJ1-6; weak D call: TRBD1 (5 bases). The CDR3 is 16 amino acids. V lost 4 bases, J lost 4 bases, and 15 bases lay in between. Germline lookup yields CDR1 SGHKS and CDR2 YYEKEE (reference sequence). The CDR3 loop reads CASSGDGWGYNSPLHF. CDR3 DNA: TGTGCCAGCAGCGGGGACGGTTGGGGATATAATTCACCCCTCCACTTT.

V usage is TRBV29-1 and J usage is TRBJ2-1; perhaps TRBD2 as D (6 bases). This CDR3 is built from 16 residues. Trimming cost V 5 bases and J 2 bases, with 19 bases left between them. CDR1 SQVTM and CDR2 ANQGSEA come from the germline V gene. This chain's CDR3 is CSVPRRGSSTYNEQFF. CDR3 DNA: TGCAGCGTTCCCCGTCGGGGGTCGAGCACCTACAATGAGCAGTTCTTC.

The chain links TRBV20-1 to TRBJ1-3; 8 bases map to TRBD1. The CDR3 runs 14 residues. Germline V CDR1 and CDR2: DFQATT, SNEGSKA (reference sequence). V shed 4 bases and J 4 bases; nucleotides not matched to a gene: 6. DNA of the CDR3: TGCAGTGCTAATTCCGGGACAGGAGGAAACACCATATATTTT. Translation gives CSANSGTGGNTIYF.

This clonotype was seen a few times. The genes are TRBV19 and TRBJ1-4; tentative D call: TRBD1 (5 bases). The CDR3 has 13 amino acids. Trimming removed 7 bases from V and 0 bases from J, with 6 bases in between. CDR1 LNHDA and CDR2 SQIVND come from the germline V gene (reference sequence). The CDR3 here is CASKGSTNEKLFF. The CDR3, as DNA: TGTGCCAGTAAGGGGTCAACTAATGAAAAACTGTTTTTT. The full variable domain, completed using reference TRBV19 and TRBJ1-4, is DGGITQSPKYLFRKEGQNVTLSCEQNLNHDAMYWYRQDPGQGLRLIYYSQIVNDFQKGDIAEGYSVSREKKESFPLTVTSAQKNPTAFYLCASKGSTNEKLFFGSGTQLSVL.

In its sample, this clonotype was seen a few times. This chain connects TRBV20-1 to TRBJ2-2; D is unclear. This CDR3 contains 15 residues. Trimming took 1 base from V and 4 from J, leaving 13 bases between them. Germline CDR1 reads DFQATT; CDR2 reads SNEGSKA (reference sequence). The CDR3, as DNA: TGCAGTGCTAGAGGAAAACAGACTCCCACCGGGGAGCTGTTTTTT. Protein sequence: CSARGKQTPTGELFF.

The chain has TRBV11-3 and TRBJ2-1; D might be TRBD2 (5 bases). The V end was cut by 4 bases, the J end by 8 bases, with 9 bases between. Germline CDR1 is SGHNT and CDR2 is YENEEA. The CDR3 runs to 12 residues. The CDR3, as DNA: TGTGCCAGCAGCTCGGACTCTTATGAGCAGTTCTTC. It specifies CASSSDSYEQFF.

This clonotype occurred a few times. The V gene is TRBV29-1, the J gene TRBJ2-7; 8 positions match TRBD2. With V trimmed by 4 bases and J by 2 bases, 7 bases remained unmatched. Looked up from germline, CDR1 is SQVTM and CDR2 is ANQGSEA. The CDR3 totals 14 residues. CDR3 residues: CSVGDAGGTYEQYF. CDR3 DNA: TGCAGCGTTGGAGACGCGGGGGGCACCTACGAGCAGTACTTC.

About this clonotype itself: Mismatch with germline at one junction end may stem from a read error. The chain employs TRBV29-1 and TRBJ2-1; TRBD2 agrees at 13 bases. The germline V gene encodes CDR1 SQVTM and CDR2 ANQGSEA. The CDR3 has 11 amino acids. In DNA form, the CDR3 reads TGCAGCGTTGGGGGGACTAGCGGGATTCCCTTC. This gives the protein CSVGGTSGIPF.

The J gene is TRBJ2-5, the V gene TRBV7-9, with 8 bases matching TRBD2. The J segment lost 5 bases and the V segment lost 5 bases, leaving 4 bases of the junction unmatched. The CDR3 runs 13 residues. Per the germline V gene, CDR1 is SEHNR and CDR2 is FQNEAQ (reference sequence). CDR3: CASSPTSAETQYF. The CDR3 DNA is TGTGCCAGCAGCCCGACTAGCGCGGAGACCCAGTACTTC.

This clonotype has just a few counts. This chain links TRBV3-1 with TRBJ2-1, with 8 positions matching TRBD2. This CDR3 region has 16 residues. V was pared by 1 base and J by 5 bases, with 7 bases of the junction left unmatched. Germline loops: CDR1 LGHDT, CDR2 YNNKEL (reference sequence). CDR3 coding DNA: TGTGCCAGCAGCCAAGTCCGCGGGAGGCTGGACAATGAGCAGTTCTTC. Protein product: CASSQVRGRLDNEQFF.

A few counts support this clonotype. This chain links TRBV28 with TRBJ1-1; TRBD1 is a possible D gene (5 bases). The CDR3 contains 13 residues. Trimming removed 10 bases at V and 0 bases at J, with 12 bases between. In germline, CDR1 is MDHEN, CDR2 SYDVKM. CDR3: CATMGVMNTEAFF. The CDR3 DNA reads TGTGCCACCATGGGGGTTATGAACACTGAAGCTTTCTTT. The full variable domain, its missing parts supplied by reference TRBV28 and TRBJ1-1, is DVKVTQSSRYLVKRTGEKVFLECVQDMDHENMFWYRQDPGLGLRLIYFSYDVKMKEKGDIPEGYSVSREKKERFSLILESASTNQTSMYLCATMGVMNTEAFFGQGTRLTVV.

This clonotype came up a few times. The chain carries TRBV7-2 and TRBJ2-3, with 14 bases matching TRBD2. The CDR3 has 19 amino acids. Germline CDR1 is SGHTA and CDR2 is FQGNSA. The J segment lost 9 bases and the V segment lost 6 bases, leaving 20 bases of the junction unmatched. This CDR3 reads CASSQRLAGGAPGRGTQYF. In DNA, the CDR3 is TGTGCCAGCAGTCAACGACTAGCGGGAGGGGCCCCCGGGAGGGGGACGCAGTATTTT.

This rearrangement joins TRBV7-3 to TRBJ2-3, with 8 positions matching TRBD2. J was trimmed by 0 bases and V by 5 bases; bases with no gene match: 13. The CDR3 contains 18 residues. CDR1 and CDR2 from the germline V gene are SGHTA and FQGTGA. The CDR3 nucleotides read TGTGCCAGCAGCCTTACAGCGGGAGCCATAACTAGCACAGATACGCAGTATTTT. Amino acids: CASSLTAGAITSTDTQYF.

This chain links TRBV7-9 with TRBJ2-7; 8 bases map to TRBD2. This CDR3 region has 14 residues. With V trimmed by 6 bases and J by 4 bases, 8 bases remained unmatched. From germline, CDR1 is SEHNR and CDR2 FQNEAQ (reference sequence). CDR3 amino acids: CASSLQREPYEQYF. As DNA, the CDR3 is TGTGCCAGCAGTCTTCAGCGGGAGCCGTACGAGCAGTACTTC.

This clonotype was counted at least ten times. J is TRBJ2-4 and V is TRBV29-1, with 11 bases fitting TRBD2. The CDR3 contains 15 residues. Trimming at V came to 5 bases and at J to 6 bases, leaving 9 bases not matched to a gene. Germline V gene sequence: CDR1 SQVTM, CDR2 ANQGSEA. The CDR3 coding sequence is TGCAGCGTTCTAACTAGCGGGAGCAGTGCAAACATTCAGTACTTC. Translating gives CSVLTSGSSANIQYF.

This clonotype has more than one count but fewer than ten. This chain links TRBV11-3 with TRBJ2-7, with D perhaps TRBD2 (5 bases). Germline V gene sequence: CDR1 SGHNT, CDR2 YENEEA. The CDR3 loop spans 14 amino acids. Trimming took 5 bases from V and 2 from J, leaving 13 bases between them. CDR3 residues: CASSPRDDTYEQYF. The CDR3 DNA sequence: TGTGCCAGCAGCCCCCGGGATGACACCTACGAGCAGTACTTC.